Sequencing of this T cell receptor beta chain was carried out in a study of OX40 agonist ivuxolimab in advanced cancers. Notes on the study in general: Researchers report that CD8+ T cells had, on average, more expanded clones than CD4+.

Details on this clone: What it binds is unknown.

V gave up 8 bases and J gave up 2 bases, with 19 bases separating them. Germline V gives CDR1 SQVTM, CDR2 ANQGSEA. The length of the CDR3 is 14 residues. Sequencing was performed with immunoSEQ multiplex PCR; in TCRdb, only in-frame clones are kept and a portion is missing. The sample lists about 79,000 clones, 70% to 90% occurring once. The receptor was derived from an adult with an advanced solid tumor such as melanoma, head and neck, liver or kidney cancer. The sequenced sample was CD4+ or CD8+ T cells sorted from blood, obtained in a trial of the OX40 agonist ivuxolimab. J is TRBJ2-7 and V is TRBV29-1; possible D gene TRBD2, 5 bases. The CDR3 sequence: CSTRAGSGTYEQYF. The CDR3, as DNA: TGCAGCACCCGGGCGGGTTCCGGAACCTACGAGCAGTACTTC.